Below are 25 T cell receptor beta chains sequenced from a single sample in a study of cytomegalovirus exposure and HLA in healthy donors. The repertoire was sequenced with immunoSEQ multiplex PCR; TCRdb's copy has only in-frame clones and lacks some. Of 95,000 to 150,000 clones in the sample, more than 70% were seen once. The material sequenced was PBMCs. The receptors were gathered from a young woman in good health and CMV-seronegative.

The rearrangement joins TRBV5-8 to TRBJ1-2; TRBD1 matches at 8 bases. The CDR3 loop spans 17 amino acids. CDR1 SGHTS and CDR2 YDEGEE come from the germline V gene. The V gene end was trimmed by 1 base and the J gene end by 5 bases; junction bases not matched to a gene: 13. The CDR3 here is CASSLMAGGMVPYGYTF. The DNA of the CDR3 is TGTGCCAGCAGCTTGATGGCAGGGGGCATGGTTCCATATGGCTACACCTTC.

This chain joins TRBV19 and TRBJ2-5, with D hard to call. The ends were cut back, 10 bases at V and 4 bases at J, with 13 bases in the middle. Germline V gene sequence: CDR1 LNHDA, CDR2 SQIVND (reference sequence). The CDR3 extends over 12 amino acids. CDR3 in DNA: TGTGCCAAAAAGCATGTATTAGAGACCCAGTACTTC. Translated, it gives CAKKHVLETQYF.

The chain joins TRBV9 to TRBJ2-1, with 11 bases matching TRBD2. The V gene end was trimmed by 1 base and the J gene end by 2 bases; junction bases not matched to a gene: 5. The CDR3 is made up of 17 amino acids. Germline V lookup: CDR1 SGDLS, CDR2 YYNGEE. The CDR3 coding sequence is TGTGCCAGCAGCGTAATAGCGGGGGGGCCGCCCTACAATGAGCAGTTCTTC. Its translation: CASSVIAGGPPYNEQFF.

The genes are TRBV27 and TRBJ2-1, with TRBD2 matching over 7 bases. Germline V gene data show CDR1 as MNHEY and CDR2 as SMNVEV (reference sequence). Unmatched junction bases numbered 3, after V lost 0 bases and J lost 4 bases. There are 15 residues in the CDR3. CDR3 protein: CASSLSASGYNEQFF. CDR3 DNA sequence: TGTGCCAGCAGTTTATCGGCTAGCGGATACAATGAGCAGTTCTTC.

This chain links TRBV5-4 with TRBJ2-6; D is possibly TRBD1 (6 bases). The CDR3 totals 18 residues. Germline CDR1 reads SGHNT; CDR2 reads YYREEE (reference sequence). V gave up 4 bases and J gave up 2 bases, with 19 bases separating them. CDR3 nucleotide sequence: TGTGCCAGCAGCCCCGGAGGCGCCAGGGGCGCTGGGGCCAACGTCCTGACTTTC. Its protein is CASSPGGARGAGANVLTF.

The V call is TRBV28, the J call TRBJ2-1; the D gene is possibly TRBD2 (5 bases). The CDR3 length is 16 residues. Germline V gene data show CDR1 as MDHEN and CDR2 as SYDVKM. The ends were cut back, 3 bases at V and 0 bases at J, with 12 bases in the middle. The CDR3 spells CASSFSLGSSYNEQFF. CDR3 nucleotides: TGTGCCAGCAGTTTTTCGCTGGGGAGCTCCTACAATGAGCAGTTCTTC.

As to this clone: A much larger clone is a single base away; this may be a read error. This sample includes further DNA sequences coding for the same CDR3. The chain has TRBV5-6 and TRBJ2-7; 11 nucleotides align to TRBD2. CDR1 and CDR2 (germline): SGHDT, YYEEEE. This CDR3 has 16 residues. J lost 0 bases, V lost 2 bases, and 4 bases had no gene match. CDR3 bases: TGTGCCAGCAGCTTCCCGACTAGCGGGGCCTCCTACGAGCAGTACTTC. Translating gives CASSFPTSGASYEQYF.

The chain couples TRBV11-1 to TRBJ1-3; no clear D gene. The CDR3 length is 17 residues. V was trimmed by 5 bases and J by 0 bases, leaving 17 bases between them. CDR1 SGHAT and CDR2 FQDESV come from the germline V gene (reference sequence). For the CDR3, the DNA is TGTGCCAGCAGCCCCCCGTTCCCGAACTTCTCTGGAAACACCATATATTTT. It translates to CASSPPFPNFSGNTIYF.

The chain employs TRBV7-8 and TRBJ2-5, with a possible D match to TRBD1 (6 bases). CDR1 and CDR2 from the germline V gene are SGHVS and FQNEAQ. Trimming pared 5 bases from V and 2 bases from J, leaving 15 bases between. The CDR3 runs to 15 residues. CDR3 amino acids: CASSTRGPGQETQYF. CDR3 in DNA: TGTGCCAGCAGCACCAGGGGTCCTGGTCAAGAGACCCAGTACTTC.

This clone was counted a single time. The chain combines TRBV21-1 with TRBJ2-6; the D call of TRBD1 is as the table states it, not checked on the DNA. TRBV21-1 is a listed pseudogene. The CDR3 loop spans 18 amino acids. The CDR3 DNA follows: TGTGCCAGCAGCCCGCGCTACAGGGTTACTACTGGGGCCAACGTCCTGACTTTC. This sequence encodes CASSPRYRVTTGANVLTF.

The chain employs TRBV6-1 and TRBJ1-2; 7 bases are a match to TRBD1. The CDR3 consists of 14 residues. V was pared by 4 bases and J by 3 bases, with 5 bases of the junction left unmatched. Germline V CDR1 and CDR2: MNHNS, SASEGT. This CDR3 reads CASSGQGYDYGYTF. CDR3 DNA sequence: TGTGCCAGCAGTGGACAGGGCTACGACTATGGCTACACCTTC.

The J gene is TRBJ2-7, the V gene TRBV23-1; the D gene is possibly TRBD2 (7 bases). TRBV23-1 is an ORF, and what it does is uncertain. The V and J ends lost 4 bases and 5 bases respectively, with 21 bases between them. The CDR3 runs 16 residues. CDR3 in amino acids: CASSPPGQGRAHEQYF. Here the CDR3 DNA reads TGCGCCAGCAGTCCCCCAGGGCAGGGGAGGGCCCACGAGCAGTACTTC.

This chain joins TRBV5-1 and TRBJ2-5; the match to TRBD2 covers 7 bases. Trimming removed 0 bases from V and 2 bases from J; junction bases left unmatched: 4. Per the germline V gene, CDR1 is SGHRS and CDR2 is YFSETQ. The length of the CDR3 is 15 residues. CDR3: CASSLVSSGQETQYF. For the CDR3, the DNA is TGCGCCAGCAGCTTGGTCTCTAGCGGACAAGAGACCCAGTACTTC.

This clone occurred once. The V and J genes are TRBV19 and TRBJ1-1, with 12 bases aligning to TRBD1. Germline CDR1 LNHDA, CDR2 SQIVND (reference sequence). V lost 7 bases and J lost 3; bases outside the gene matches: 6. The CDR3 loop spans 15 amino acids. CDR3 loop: CASTRDRGPDTEAFF. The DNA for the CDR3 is TGTGCCAGTACCCGGGACAGGGGGCCGGACACTGAAGCTTTCTTT.

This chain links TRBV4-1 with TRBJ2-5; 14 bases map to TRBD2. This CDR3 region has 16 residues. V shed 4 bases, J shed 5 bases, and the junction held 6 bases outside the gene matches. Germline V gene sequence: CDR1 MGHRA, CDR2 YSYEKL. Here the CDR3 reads CASSRGLAGEYETQYF. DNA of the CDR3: TGCGCCAGCAGCCGGGGACTAGCGGGGGAGTATGAGACCCAGTACTTC.

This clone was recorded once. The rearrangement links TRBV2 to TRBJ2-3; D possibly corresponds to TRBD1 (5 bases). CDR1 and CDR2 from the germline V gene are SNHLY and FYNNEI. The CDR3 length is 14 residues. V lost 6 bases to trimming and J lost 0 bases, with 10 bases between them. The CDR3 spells CASRWTTSTDTQYF. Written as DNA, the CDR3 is TGTGCCAGCAGGTGGACAACGAGCACAGATACGCAGTATTTT.

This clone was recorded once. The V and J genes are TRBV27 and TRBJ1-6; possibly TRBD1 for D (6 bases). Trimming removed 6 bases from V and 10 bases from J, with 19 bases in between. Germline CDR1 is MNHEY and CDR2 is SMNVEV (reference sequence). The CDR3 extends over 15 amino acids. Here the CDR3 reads CASSPTSPGVSPLHF. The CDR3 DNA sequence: TGTGCCAGCAGCCCTACCTCGCCAGGGGTGTCACCCCTCCACTTT.

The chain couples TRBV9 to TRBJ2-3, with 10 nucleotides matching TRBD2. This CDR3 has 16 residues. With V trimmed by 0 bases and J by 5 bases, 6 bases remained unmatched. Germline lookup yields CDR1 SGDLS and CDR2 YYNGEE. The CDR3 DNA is TGTGCCAGCAGCGTAGCAAGCGGGGGGGCCGTAGATACGCAGTATTTT. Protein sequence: CASSVASGGAVDTQYF. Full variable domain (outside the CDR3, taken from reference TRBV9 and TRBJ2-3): DSGVTQTPKHLITATGQRVTLRCSPRSGDLSVYWYQQSLDQGLQFLIQYYNGEERAKGNILERFSAQQFPDLHSELNLSSLELGDSALYFCASSVASGGAVDTQYFGPGTRLTVL.

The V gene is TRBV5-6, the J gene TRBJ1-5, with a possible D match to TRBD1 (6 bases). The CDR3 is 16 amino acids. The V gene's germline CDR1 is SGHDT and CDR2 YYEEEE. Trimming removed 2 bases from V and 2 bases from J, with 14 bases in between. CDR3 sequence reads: CASSFQGPMGNQPQHF. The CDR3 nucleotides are TGTGCCAGCAGCTTTCAGGGGCCTATGGGCAATCAGCCCCAGCATTTT.

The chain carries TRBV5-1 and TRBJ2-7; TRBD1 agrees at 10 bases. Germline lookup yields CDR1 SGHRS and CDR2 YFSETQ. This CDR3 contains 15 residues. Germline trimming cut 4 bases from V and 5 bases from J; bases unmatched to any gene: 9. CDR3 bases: TGCGCCAGCAGCCGAACCGGGACAGGGGTAGACGAGCAGTACTTC. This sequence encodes CASSRTGTGVDEQYF.

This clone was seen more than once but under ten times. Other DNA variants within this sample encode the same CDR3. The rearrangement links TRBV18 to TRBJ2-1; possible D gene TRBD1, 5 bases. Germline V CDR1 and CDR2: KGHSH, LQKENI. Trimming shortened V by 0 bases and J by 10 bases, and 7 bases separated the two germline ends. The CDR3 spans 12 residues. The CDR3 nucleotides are TGTGCCAGCTCACCACCGGGGCAGGAGCAGTTCTTC. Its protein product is CASSPPGQEQFF.

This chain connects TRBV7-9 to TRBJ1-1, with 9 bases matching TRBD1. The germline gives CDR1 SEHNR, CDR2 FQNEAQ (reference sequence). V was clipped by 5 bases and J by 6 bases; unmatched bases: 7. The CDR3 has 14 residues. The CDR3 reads CASSPPGQGSEAFF. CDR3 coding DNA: TGTGCCAGCAGCCCCCCGGGACAGGGATCTGAAGCTTTCTTT.

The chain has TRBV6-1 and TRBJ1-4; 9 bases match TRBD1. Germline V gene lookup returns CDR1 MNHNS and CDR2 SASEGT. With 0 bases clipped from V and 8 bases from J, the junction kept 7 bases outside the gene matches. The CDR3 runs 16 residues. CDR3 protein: CASSEAKGQGREKLFF. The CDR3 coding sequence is TGTGCCAGCAGTGAAGCGAAAGGACAGGGGCGCGAAAAACTGTTTTTT.

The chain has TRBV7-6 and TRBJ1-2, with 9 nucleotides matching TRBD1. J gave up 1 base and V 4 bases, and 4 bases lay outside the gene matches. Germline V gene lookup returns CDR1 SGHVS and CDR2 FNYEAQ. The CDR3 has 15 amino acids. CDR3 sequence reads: CASSSGQGSNYGYTF. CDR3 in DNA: TGTGCCAGCAGCTCCGGACAGGGGAGTAACTATGGCTACACCTTC.

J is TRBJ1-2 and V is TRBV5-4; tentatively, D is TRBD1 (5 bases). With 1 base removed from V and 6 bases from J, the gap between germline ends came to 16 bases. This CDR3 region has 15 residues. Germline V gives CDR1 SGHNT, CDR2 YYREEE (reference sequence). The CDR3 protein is CASSLPGGGINGYTF. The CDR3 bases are TGTGCCAGCAGCTTGCCCGGGGGGGGAATTAATGGCTACACCTTC.